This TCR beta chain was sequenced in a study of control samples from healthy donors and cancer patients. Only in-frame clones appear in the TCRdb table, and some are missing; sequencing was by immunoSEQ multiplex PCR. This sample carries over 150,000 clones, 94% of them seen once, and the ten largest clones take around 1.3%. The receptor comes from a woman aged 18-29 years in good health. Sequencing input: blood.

The CDR3 region is CASSLQVDFGNTIYF. The CDR3, as DNA: TGTGCCAGCAGCCTCCAGGTAGATTTCGGAAACACCATATATTTT. The chain uses TRBV2 and TRBJ1-3, with unresolved D. This CDR3 is 15 amino acids long. In germline, CDR1 is SNHLY, CDR2 FYNNEI. V was clipped by 6 bases and J by 4 bases, with 16 bases between them.